This entry lists 20 T cell receptor beta chains sequenced from one sample in a study of T cell changes during pregnancy in multiple sclerosis. Libraries were prepared by immunoSEQ multiplex PCR; TCRdb keeps only in-frame clonotypes and omits some of them. The data contain 60,000 to 70,000 clones, 90% to 95% of them singletons. The specimen was peripheral blood, collected in the third trimester of pregnancy. Receptors originate from a female donor in good health, enrolled as a control in a pregnancy study.

The chain couples TRBV5-1 to TRBJ2-2; D gene uncertain. Germline CDR1 SGHRS, CDR2 YFSETQ. Trimming pared 2 bases from V and 7 bases from J, leaving 24 bases between. The CDR3 is 18 residues long. The CDR3 region is CASSFEKPPRPSNGELFF. Written as DNA, the CDR3 is TGCGCCAGCAGCTTCGAGAAACCTCCTCGTCCTTCTAACGGGGAGCTGTTTTTT.

This rearrangement joins TRBV21-1 to TRBJ2-7; the table calls TRBD1, which could not be checked here. TRBV21-1 is tagged as a pseudogene. The CDR3 length is 14 residues. CDR3 sequence: CASSKTGSSYEQYF. CDR3 nucleotide sequence: TGTGCCAGCAGCAAGACAGGGAGCTCCTACGAGCAGTACTTC.

This chain uses TRBV5-1 with TRBJ2-7; 9 nucleotides line up with TRBD2. The CDR3 is 15 amino acids. In germline, CDR1 is SGHRS, CDR2 YFSETQ. With 3 bases clipped from V and 3 bases from J, the junction kept 7 bases outside the gene matches. The CDR3, as DNA: TGCGCCAGCAGCTGGGGGCTAGCGGGGATCTACGAGCAGTACTTC. As protein: CASSWGLAGIYEQYF.

The chain links TRBV6-6 to TRBJ1-6; 9 nucleotides align to TRBD1. Germline V gives CDR1 MNHNY, CDR2 SVGAGI (reference sequence). The CDR3 consists of 14 residues. With 7 bases clipped from V and 10 bases from J, the junction kept 8 bases outside the gene matches. The DNA for the CDR3 is TGTGCCAGCAAGGCAGCACAGGGGGCGTCACCCCTCCACTTT. Its protein product is CASKAAQGASPLHF.

The chain is built from TRBV6-1 and TRBJ2-5; 12 bases match TRBD2. Trimming took 3 bases from V and 0 from J; bases not matched to a gene: 11. This CDR3 is built from 19 residues. The germline V gene has CDR1 MNHNS and CDR2 SASEGT. This CDR3 reads CASSEEWLAGGPYQETQYF. For the CDR3, the DNA is TGTGCCAGCAGTGAGGAATGGCTAGCGGGAGGGCCGTACCAAGAGACCCAGTACTTC.

The chain has TRBV5-4 and TRBJ2-3; 13 bases are shared with TRBD2. CDR1 SGHNT and CDR2 YYREEE come from the germline V gene (reference sequence). With V trimmed by 2 bases and J by 4 bases, 7 bases remained unmatched. The CDR3 length is 17 residues. The CDR3 sequence is CASSFPTTSGRPDTQYF. The DNA of the CDR3 is TGTGCCAGCAGCTTTCCAACGACTAGCGGGAGGCCAGATACGCAGTATTTT. The complete variable domain, with remaining parts taken from reference TRBV5-4 and TRBJ2-3, reads ETGVTQSPTHLIKTRGQQVTLRCSSQSGHNTVSWYQQALGQGPQFIFQYYREEENGRGNFPPRFSGLQFPNYSSELNVNALELDDSALYLCASSFPTTSGRPDTQYFGPGTRLTVL.

In this sample, this clone turned up once. The chain recombines TRBV5-1 with TRBJ2-3; 8 bases fit TRBD2. The junction had 6 bases not matched to a gene; V was cut back by 4 bases and J by 5 bases. Germline CDR1 and CDR2: SGHRS and YFSETQ. The CDR3 spans 14 residues. DNA for the CDR3: TGCGCCAGCAGCCCGGGGACTAGTGTAGATACGCAGTATTTT. Translated: CASSPGTSVDTQYF. Combining the CDR3 with reference TRBV5-1 and TRBJ2-3 gives the whole variable domain KAGVTQTPRYLIKTRGQQVTLSCSPISGHRSVSWYQQTPGQGLQFLFEYFSETQRNKGNFPGRFSGRQFSNSRSEMNVSTLELGDSALYLCASSPGTSVDTQYFGPGTRLTVL.

The CDR3 bases are TGTGCCAGCTCACCACGGGAGGATGAAGCTTTCTTT. Protein product: CASSPREDEAFF. The V gene is TRBV18, the J gene TRBJ1-1; D call uncertain. Germline CDR1 and CDR2: KGHSH and LQKENI. The V gene lost 1 base and the J gene lost 7 bases, with 7 bases spanning the gap. This CDR3 is 12 amino acids long.

The chain has TRBV9 and TRBJ1-1, with D possibly TRBD1 on 5 matching bases. V was clipped by 0 bases and J by 7 bases, with 10 bases between them. CDR3 length: 13 amino acids. Germline CDR1 and CDR2: SGDLS and YYNGEE. The CDR3 region has the DNA TGTGCCAGCAGCGTAGTGATTGACAGTGAAGCTTTCTTT. Translating gives CASSVVIDSEAFF. Full variable domain (remainder filled in from reference TRBV9 and TRBJ1-1): DSGVTQTPKHLITATGQRVTLRCSPRSGDLSVYWYQQSLDQGLQFLIQYYNGEERAKGNILERFSAQQFPDLHSELNLSSLELGDSALYFCASSVVIDSEAFFGQGTRLTVV.

This rearrangement joins TRBV2 to TRBJ2-5; 16 bases are a match to TRBD2. Unmatched junction bases numbered 10, after V lost 4 bases and J lost 2 bases. The CDR3 consists of 19 residues. Germline V gene sequence: CDR1 SNHLY, CDR2 FYNNEI. The CDR3 sequence: CASSATGTSGGARQETQYF. The CDR3 DNA sequence: TGTGCCAGCAGTGCTACCGGGACTAGCGGGGGGGCAAGGCAAGAGACCCAGTACTTC.

The gene calls are TRBV6-1 and TRBJ2-7, with a possible D match to TRBD1 (8 bases). V dropped 6 bases and J dropped 5 bases, with 17 bases sitting between them. The CDR3 sequence is 14 residues long. The germline V gene has CDR1 MNHNS and CDR2 SASEGT. The CDR3 DNA is TGTGCCAGCAGCCTGACTACAGGGGGGGACGAGCAGTACTTC. It codes for CASSLTTGGDEQYF.

The chain carries TRBV18 and TRBJ2-1; 7 bases map to TRBD1. The length of the CDR3 is 14 residues. V dropped 3 bases and J dropped 3; count of bases not matched to a gene: 2. Germline V lookup: CDR1 KGHSH, CDR2 LQKENI. The CDR3 sequence is CASSPGQNYNEQFF. Written as DNA, the CDR3 is TGTGCCAGCTCACCGGGACAGAACTACAATGAGCAGTTCTTC.

The chain is built from TRBV2 and TRBJ1-1; 7 bases are a match to TRBD1. The length of the CDR3 is 14 residues. The J segment lost 4 bases and the V segment lost 3 bases, leaving 5 bases of the junction unmatched. Germline V gene lookup returns CDR1 SNHLY and CDR2 FYNNEI. The CDR3 sequence: CASSDGDRATEAFF. CDR3 nucleotide sequence: TGTGCCAGCAGTGATGGCGACAGGGCCACTGAAGCTTTCTTT.

The chain recombines TRBV29-1 with TRBJ1-2; 12 bases match TRBD1. The CDR3 runs to 16 residues. From germline, CDR1 is SQVTM and CDR2 ANQGSEA. Unmatched junction bases numbered 5, after V lost 0 bases and J lost 3 bases. The CDR3, as DNA: TGCAGCGTTGAAGATGGGACAGGGGGCTTCCACTATGGCTACACCTTC. Its translation: CSVEDGTGGFHYGYTF. Together with reference TRBV29-1 and TRBJ1-2, the CDR3 gives the full variable domain: SAVISQKPSRDICQRGTSLTIQCQVDSQVTMMFWYRQQPGQSLTLIATANQGSEATYESGFVIDKFPISRPNLTFSTLTVSNMSPEDSSIYLCSVEDGTGGFHYGYTFGSGTRLTVV.

DNA of the CDR3: TGTGCCAGCAGGCCCATTAGTACCTACGAGCAGTACTTC. Protein: CASRPISTYEQYF. The chain combines TRBV6-5 with TRBJ2-7; no reliable D call. V was shortened by 6 bases and J by 2 bases, with 11 bases between the two germline ends. Germline values: CDR1 MNHEY, CDR2 SVGAGI. The CDR3 sequence is 13 residues long.

The chain combines TRBV9 with TRBJ1-1; D may be TRBD1 (6 bases). The CDR3 sequence is 14 residues long. V dropped 3 bases and J dropped 0 bases, with 9 bases sitting between them. In germline, CDR1 is SGDLS, CDR2 YYNGEE. The CDR3 nucleotides are TGTGCCAGCAGCGCCGGACAGCTGAACACTGAAGCTTTCTTT. Its translation: CASSAGQLNTEAFF. Complete variable domain (other parts from reference TRBV9 and TRBJ1-1): DSGVTQTPKHLITATGQRVTLRCSPRSGDLSVYWYQQSLDQGLQFLIQYYNGEERAKGNILERFSAQQFPDLHSELNLSSLELGDSALYFCASSAGQLNTEAFFGQGTRLTVV.

V and J are TRBV5-6 and TRBJ2-7; 8 nucleotides agree with TRBD1. The V and J ends lost 2 bases and 3 bases, in that order; junction bases with no gene match: 7. Per germline, CDR1 SGHDT and CDR2 YYEEEE. The CDR3 is made up of 15 amino acids. The chain's CDR3 is CASSFDRTGHYEQYF. As DNA, the CDR3 is TGTGCCAGCAGCTTTGACAGGACAGGGCACTACGAGCAGTACTTC.

The CDR3 DNA follows: TGTGCCAGCAGTTCCCTGGGACAGAGTAATGAAAAACTGTTTTTT. This gives the protein CASSSLGQSNEKLFF. The chain employs TRBV27 and TRBJ1-4; 7 nucleotides agree with TRBD1. Germline V gives CDR1 MNHEY, CDR2 SMNVEV (reference sequence). The trim removed 4 bases at V and 4 bases at J, leaving 6 bases unmatched. The CDR3 extends over 15 amino acids.

V usage is TRBV28 and J usage is TRBJ2-7, with 8 bases matching TRBD1. CDR1 is MDHEN and CDR2 is SYDVKM in the germline V gene. The CDR3 sequence is 15 residues long. The V segment lost 4 bases and the J segment 3 bases; nucleotides outside the gene matches: 8. The CDR3 DNA reads as TGTGCCAGCAGTTCCTCCGGGACAGGCCGCTACGAGCAGTACTTC. This translates into CASSSSGTGRYEQYF. The variable domain in full, completed from reference TRBV28 and TRBJ2-7, reads DVKVTQSSRYLVKRTGEKVFLECVQDMDHENMFWYRQDPGLGLRLIYFSYDVKMKEKGDIPEGYSVSREKKERFSLILESASTNQTSMYLCASSSSGTGRYEQYFGPGTRLTVT.

The chain is built from TRBV5-1 and TRBJ2-2; 8 bases are a match to TRBD1. The V segment lost 5 bases and the J segment 2 bases; nucleotides outside the gene matches: 14. Looked up from germline, CDR1 is SGHRS and CDR2 is YFSETQ. The CDR3 length is 18 residues. This CDR3 is CASRLAILDRANTGELFF. CDR3 in DNA: TGCGCCAGCAGACTTGCCATTCTGGACAGGGCTAACACCGGGGAGCTGTTTTTT.